Following are 11 T cell receptor beta chains from one sample sequenced in a study of cytomegalovirus exposure and HLA in healthy donors. The primer mix had 60 Vbeta and 13 Jbeta primers. Clones were sequenced by immunoSEQ multiplex PCR, and TCRdb holds only the in-frame ones, with some missing. The table records approximately 110,000 clones, around 80% of them present only once. The source material was PBMCs. These receptors were taken from a man between 50 and 59 years old in good health and CMV-seronegative.

The chain couples TRBV5-1 to TRBJ2-5; weak D call: TRBD1 (6 bases). The CDR3 consists of 14 residues. The germline V gene has CDR1 SGHRS and CDR2 YFSETQ. Trimming cost V 2 bases and J 3 bases, with 11 bases left between them. The CDR3 coding sequence is TGCGCCAGCAGCTTCACCGGACAGAAAGAGACCCAGTACTTC. It translates to CASSFTGQKETQYF.

This chain connects TRBV5-4 to TRBJ2-1, with D maybe TRBD2 (7 bases). The CDR3 runs to 16 residues. CDR1 and CDR2 from the germline V gene are SGHNT and YYREEE (reference sequence). V shed 6 bases and J shed 6 bases, with 22 bases lying between them. CDR3 nucleotide sequence: TGTGCCAGCACCATCCCATTAGGGGGGGCAGGCAATGAGCAGTTCTTC. This translates into CASTIPLGGAGNEQFF. The entire variable domain, with the rest obtained from reference TRBV5-4 and TRBJ2-1, is as follows: ETGVTQSPTHLIKTRGQQVTLRCSSQSGHNTVSWYQQALGQGPQFIFQYYREEENGRGNFPPRFSGLQFPNYSSELNVNALELDDSALYLCASTIPLGGAGNEQFFGPGTRLTVL.

The chain couples TRBV28 to TRBJ1-2; possible D gene TRBD1, 6 bases. The germline V gene encodes CDR1 MDHEN and CDR2 SYDVKM. CDR3 length equals 14 residues. V lost 6 bases and J 6 bases, leaving 17 bases between the germline ends. The CDR3 sequence is CASSITGRVDGYTF. CDR3 bases: TGTGCCAGCAGCATAACAGGGAGGGTTGATGGCTACACCTTC.

This chain connects TRBV5-4 to TRBJ2-7; maybe TRBD1 (7 bases). The germline CDR1 and CDR2 sequences are SGHNT and YYREEE (reference sequence). CDR3 length equals 14 residues. Trimming pared 7 bases from V and 1 base from J, leaving 15 bases between. CDR3 DNA: TGTGCCAGCTCCCAGGGGGGACCTTCCTACGAGCAGTACTTC. Translation: CASSQGGPSYEQYF.

Of note for this clone: This is likely a read error, given that the CDR3 carries no conserved phenylalanine or tryptophan at its end. The rearrangement links TRBV7-2 to TRBJ1-1, with 10 bases identical to TRBD1. This CDR3 region has 14 residues. V was pared by 5 bases and J by 6 bases, with 6 bases of the junction left unmatched. Germline-derived CDR1 and CDR2 are SGHTA and FQGNSA. The CDR3 DNA follows: TGTGCCAGCAGCCATAACGGACAGGGGGCTGAAGCTTTCCTT. Translated: CASSHNGQGAEAFL.

For this clone: Other DNA sequences within the sample encode an identical CDR3. The chain recombines TRBV18 with TRBJ1-5; tentatively, D is TRBD1 (5 bases). This CDR3 is built from 14 residues. V lost 6 bases to trimming and J lost 6 bases, with 15 bases between them. The germline V gene has CDR1 KGHSH and CDR2 LQKENI. CDR3 DNA sequence: TGTGCCAGCTCGCCAGGCCGCGGGGGTCAGCCCCAGCATTTT. Translation: CASSPGRGGQPQHF.

The chain employs TRBV5-5 and TRBJ1-5; the D is unclear. The ends were cut back, 3 bases at V and 3 bases at J, with 13 bases in the middle. The CDR3 totals 15 residues. Germline CDR1 reads SGHKS; CDR2 reads YYEKEE (reference sequence). The CDR3 DNA is TGTGCCAGCAGCTGGACCCAGGACTTCAATCAGCCCCAGCATTTT. It yields the protein CASSWTQDFNQPQHF. The entire variable domain, with the rest obtained from reference TRBV5-5 and TRBJ1-5, is as follows: DAGVTQSPTHLIKTRGQQVTLRCSPISGHKSVSWYQQVLGQGPQFIFQYYEKEERGRGNFPDRFSARQFPNYSSELNVNALLLGDSALYLCASSWTQDFNQPQHFGDGTRLSIL.

Concerning this clone itself: At one boundary the junction diverges from the germline segment, which might be a read error. This chain joins TRBV5-1 and TRBJ1-4; 10 positions agree with TRBD1. The CDR3 consists of 15 residues. Looked up from germline, CDR1 is SGHRS and CDR2 is YFSETQ. The DNA of the CDR3 is TGCGCCAGCAGGTTGGGGGGACAGGGGAATGAAAAACTGTTTTTT. This translates into CASRLGGQGNEKLFF.

This rearrangement joins TRBV6-5 to TRBJ2-5; 8 bases map to TRBD1. TRBJ2-7 explains the end of the DNA better; the J call may be wrong. Germline-derived CDR1 and CDR2 are MNHEY and SVGAGI. The CDR3 runs to 14 residues. CDR3 nucleotides: TGTGCCAGCCGTCGGACAGGGACATCGCACGAGCAGTACTTC. As protein: CASRRTGTSHEQYF.

Worth noting for this clone: Other DNA sequences in this sample translate to the same CDR3. The chain has TRBV2 and TRBJ2-3; 7 bases are shared with TRBD2. J lost 4 bases, V lost 8 bases, and 6 bases had no gene match. Germline assignment: CDR1 SNHLY and CDR2 FYNNEI. This CDR3 spans 13 amino acids. CDR3 protein: CASGKGGPDTQYF. Written as DNA, the CDR3 is TGTGCCAGCGGTAAGGGAGGGCCAGATACGCAGTATTTT.

The chain combines TRBV7-8 with TRBJ1-1; TRBD1 matches 7 bases. CDR3 length: 16 amino acids. Germline V CDR1 and CDR2: SGHVS, FQNEAQ. After removal of 6 bases from V and 11 bases from J, the junction contained 21 bases not matched to a gene. CDR3 sequence: CASSYYGDSYPKEAFF. The CDR3 DNA reads as TGTGCCAGCAGTTATTACGGGGACAGCTACCCTAAGGAGGCTTTCTTT.